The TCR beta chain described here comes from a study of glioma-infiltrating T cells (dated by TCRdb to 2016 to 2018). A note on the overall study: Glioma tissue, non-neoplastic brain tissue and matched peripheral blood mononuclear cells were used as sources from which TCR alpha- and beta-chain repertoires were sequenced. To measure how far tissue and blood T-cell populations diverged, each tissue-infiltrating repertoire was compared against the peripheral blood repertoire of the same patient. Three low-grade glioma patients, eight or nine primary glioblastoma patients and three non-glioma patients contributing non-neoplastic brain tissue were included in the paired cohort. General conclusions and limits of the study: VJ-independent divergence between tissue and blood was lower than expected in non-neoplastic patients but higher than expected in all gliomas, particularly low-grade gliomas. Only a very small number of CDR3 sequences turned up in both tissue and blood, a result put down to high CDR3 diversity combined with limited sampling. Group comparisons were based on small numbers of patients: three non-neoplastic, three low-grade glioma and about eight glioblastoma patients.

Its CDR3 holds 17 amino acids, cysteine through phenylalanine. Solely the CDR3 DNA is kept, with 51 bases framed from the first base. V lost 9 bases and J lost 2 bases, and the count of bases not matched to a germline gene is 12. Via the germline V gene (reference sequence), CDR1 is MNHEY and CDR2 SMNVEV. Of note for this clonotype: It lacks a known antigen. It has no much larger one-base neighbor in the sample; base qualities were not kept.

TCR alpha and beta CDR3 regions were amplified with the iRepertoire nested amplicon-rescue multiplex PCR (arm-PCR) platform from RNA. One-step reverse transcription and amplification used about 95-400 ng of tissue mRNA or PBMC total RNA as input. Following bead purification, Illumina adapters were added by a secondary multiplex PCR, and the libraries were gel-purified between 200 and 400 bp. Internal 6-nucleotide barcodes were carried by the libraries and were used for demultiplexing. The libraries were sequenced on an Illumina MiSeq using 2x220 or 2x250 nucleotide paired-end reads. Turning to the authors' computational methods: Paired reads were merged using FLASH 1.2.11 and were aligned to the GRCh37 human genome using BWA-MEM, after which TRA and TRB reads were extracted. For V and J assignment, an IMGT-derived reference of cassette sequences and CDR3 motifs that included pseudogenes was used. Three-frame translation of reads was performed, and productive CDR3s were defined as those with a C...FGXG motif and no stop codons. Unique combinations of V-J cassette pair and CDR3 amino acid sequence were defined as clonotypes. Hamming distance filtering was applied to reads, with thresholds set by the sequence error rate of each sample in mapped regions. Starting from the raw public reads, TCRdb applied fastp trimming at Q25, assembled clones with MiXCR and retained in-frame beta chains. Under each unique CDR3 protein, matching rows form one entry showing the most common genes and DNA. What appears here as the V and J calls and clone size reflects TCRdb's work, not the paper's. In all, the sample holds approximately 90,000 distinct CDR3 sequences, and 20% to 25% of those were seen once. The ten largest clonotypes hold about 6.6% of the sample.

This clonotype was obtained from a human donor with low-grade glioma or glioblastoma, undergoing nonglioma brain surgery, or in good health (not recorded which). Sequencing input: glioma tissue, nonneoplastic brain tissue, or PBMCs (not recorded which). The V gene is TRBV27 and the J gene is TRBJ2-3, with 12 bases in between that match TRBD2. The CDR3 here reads CASSIGGTSGPTDTQYF. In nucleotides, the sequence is TGTGCCAGTAGTATAGGTGGGACTAGCGGGCCCACAGATACGCAGTATTTT.